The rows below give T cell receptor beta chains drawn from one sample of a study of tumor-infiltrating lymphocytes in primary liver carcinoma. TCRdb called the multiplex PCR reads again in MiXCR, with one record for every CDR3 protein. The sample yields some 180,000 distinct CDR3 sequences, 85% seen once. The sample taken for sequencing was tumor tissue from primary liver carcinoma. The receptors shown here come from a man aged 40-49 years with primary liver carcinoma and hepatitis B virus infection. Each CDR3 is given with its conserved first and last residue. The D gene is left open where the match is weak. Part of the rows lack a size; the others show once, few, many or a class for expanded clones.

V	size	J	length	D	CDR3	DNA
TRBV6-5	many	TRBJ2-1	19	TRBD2	CASSYSGLAGQNRYNEQFF	TGTGCCAGCAGTTACTCCGGACTAGCGGGCCAAAATAGGTACAATGAGCAGTTCTTC
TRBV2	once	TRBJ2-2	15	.	CANSEKGTGLSELFF	TGTGCCAATAGTGAAAAGGGGACGGGACTTTCGGAGCTGTTTTTT
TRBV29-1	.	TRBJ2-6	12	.	CIVDTGANVLTF	TGCATCGTTGACACTGGGGCCAACGTCCTAACTTTC
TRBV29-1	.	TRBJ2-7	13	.	CSVAGSPPCEQYF	TGCAGCGTTGCCGGGAGTCCCCCCTGCGAGCAGTACTTC
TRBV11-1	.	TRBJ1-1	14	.	CASTWTVLNTEAFF	TGCGCCAGCACCTGGACAGTCTTGAACACTGAAGCTTTCTTT
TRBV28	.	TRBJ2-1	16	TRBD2	CASCPPSGRDLNEQFF	TGTGCCAGCTGTCCCCCTAGCGGGAGGGACCTCAATGAGCAGTTCTTC
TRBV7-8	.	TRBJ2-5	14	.	CASSIKGRRETQYF	TGTGCCAGCAGCATCAAAGGGCGCAGAGAGACCCAGTACTTC
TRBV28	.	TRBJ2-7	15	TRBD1	CASCESGQGRNEQYF	TGTGCCAGCTGTGAATCAGGACAGGGTCGCAACGAGCAGTACTTC
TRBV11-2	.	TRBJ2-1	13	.	CASSLIGVNDQFF	TGTGCCAGCAGCCTCATAGGGGTCAATGACCAGTTCTTC
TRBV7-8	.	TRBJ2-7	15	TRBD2	CAISVIAGSRGERYF	TGTGCCATCAGCGTAATCGCGGGGAGCCGGGGGGAGCGATACTTC
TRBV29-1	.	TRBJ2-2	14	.	CTVLGPGPTGELLF	TGCACCGTCCTCGGTCCGGGACCCACCGGTGAGCTGCTTTTT
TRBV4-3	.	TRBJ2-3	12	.	CTSSTGTDTQYF	TGCACCAGCAGCACGGGCACAGATACGCAGTATTTT
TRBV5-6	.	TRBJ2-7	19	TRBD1	CASSVTGACEGQNSYEQYF	TGTGCCAGCAGCGTCACAGGGGCCTGCGAGGGGCAGAACTCCTACGAGCAGTACTTC
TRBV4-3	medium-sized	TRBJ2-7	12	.	CASSQGGGEQYF	TGCGCCAGCAGCCAGGGAGGGGGAGAGCAGTACTTC
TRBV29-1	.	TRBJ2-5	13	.	CSVKRSEGQTQYF	TGCAGCGTTAAAAGGAGCGAGGGGCAAACCCAGTACTTC
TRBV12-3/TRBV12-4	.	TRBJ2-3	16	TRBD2	CASSLDSSGSTDMQYF	TGTGCCAGCAGTTTAGATTCCAGCGGGAGCACAGATATGCAATATTTT
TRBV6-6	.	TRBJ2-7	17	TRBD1	CASSPAPGQGYSYDQYF	TGTGCCAGCAGTCCAGCGCCGGGACAGGGATACTCCTACGATCAGTACTTC
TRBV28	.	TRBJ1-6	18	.	CANQPGTWGEMENSPLHF	TGTGCCAATCAACCCGGGACATGGGGCGAAATGGAGAATTCACCCCTCCACTTT
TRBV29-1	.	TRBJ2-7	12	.	CSVVGQSEEKYF	TGCAGCGTTGTAGGGCAATCGGAGGAGAAGTACTTC
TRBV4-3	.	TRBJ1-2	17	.	CARSQDYRLGRIYGYTF	TGTGCCAGAAGCCAGGATTATCGACTGGGGCGGATCTATGGCTACACATTC
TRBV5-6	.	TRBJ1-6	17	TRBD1	CASSSLTGTGVDSLLHF	TGTGCCAGTAGCTCCCTAACCGGGACAGGGGTTGATTCACTCCTCCACTTT
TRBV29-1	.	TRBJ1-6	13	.	CRASKVRNSPLHF	TGCAGGGCTTCGAAGGTCAGAAATTCACCCCTCCACTTT
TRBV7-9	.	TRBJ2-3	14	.	CASSQETGADTQNF	TGTGCCAGTAGCCAGGAGACGGGAGCCGATACGCAGAATTTT
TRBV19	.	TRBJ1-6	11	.	CASGQPAPLHF	TGTGCCAGCGGACAGCCAGCACCTCTCCACTTT
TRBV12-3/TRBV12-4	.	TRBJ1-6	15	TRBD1	CASRTDRGRLPPLHF	TGTGCCAGCAGGACCGACAGGGGGCGTCTTCCACCCCTCCACTTT
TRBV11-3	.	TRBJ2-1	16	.	CASSLATGADYNERLF	TGTGCCAGCAGCTTAGCTACTGGGGCAGACTACAATGAGCGGTTGTTC
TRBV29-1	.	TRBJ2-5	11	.	CSVIGAETQYF	TGCAGCGTTATAGGGGCGGAGACTCAGTACTTC
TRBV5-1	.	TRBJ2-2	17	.	CASSLMGIGEGTGELFF	TGCGCCAGCAGCTTGATGGGGATAGGAGAGGGCACCGGGGAGCTGTTTTTT
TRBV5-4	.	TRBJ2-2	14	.	CASSPSWSPGGLFF	TGTGCCAGCAGCCCTAGTTGGTCGCCCGGGGGGCTGTTTTTT
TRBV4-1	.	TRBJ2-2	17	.	CASSQNRAGANTWELFF	TGCGCCAGCAGCCAAAATAGAGCGGGTGCGAACACCTGGGAGCTGTTTTTT
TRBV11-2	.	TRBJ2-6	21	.	CASRMGGDGDISLSGANVLTF	TGTGCCAGCAGAATGGGGGGAGACGGGGACATTTCCCTCTCTGGGGCCAACGTCCTGACTTTC
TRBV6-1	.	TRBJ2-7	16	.	CASSEDPGRSSYEQYF	TGTGCCAGCAGTGAGGATCCAGGGAGGAGCTCCTACGAGCAGTACTTC
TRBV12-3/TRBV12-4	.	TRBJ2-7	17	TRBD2	CDSSLEWWGGIRYEQYF	TGTGACAGCAGTTTAGAATGGTGGGGGGGGATAAGATACGAGCAGTACTTC
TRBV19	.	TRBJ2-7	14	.	CAGSGTPRVEEQYF	TGTGCCGGCTCTGGGACTCCCCGGGTCGAGGAGCAGTACTTC
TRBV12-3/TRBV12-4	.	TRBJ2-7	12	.	CASSFLAREHYF	TGTGCCAGCAGTTTTTTGGCCCGCGAGCATTACTTC
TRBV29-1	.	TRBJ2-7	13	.	CNVEITGFGEQYF	TGCAACGTTGAAATTACAGGATTTGGCGAGCAGTACTTC
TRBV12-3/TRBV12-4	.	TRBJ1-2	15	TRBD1	CVSRSGQEICYGYTF	TGTGTCAGCAGATCCGGACAGGAGATTTGCTATGGCTACACCTTC
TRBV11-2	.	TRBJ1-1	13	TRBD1	CAIWRGQNTEAFF	TGTGCCATCTGGAGGGGACAGAATACTGAAGCTTTCTTT
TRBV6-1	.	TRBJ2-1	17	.	CTSSEAQGNLSYNEQFF	TGTACCAGCAGTGAAGCGCAAGGTAACTTATCGTACAATGAGCAGTTCTTC
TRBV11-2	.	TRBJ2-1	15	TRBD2	CARSSRSGTYNEQFF	TGTGCCAGGAGCTCCCGTAGCGGGACCTACAATGAGCAGTTCTTC
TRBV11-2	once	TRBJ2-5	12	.	CASSLDAGFEYF	TGTGCCAGCAGCTTAGACGCGGGGTTCGAATACTTC
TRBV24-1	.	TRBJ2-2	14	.	CATSDLMDTGGLFF	TGTGCCACCAGTGATTTGATGGACACTGGGGGGCTGTTTTTT
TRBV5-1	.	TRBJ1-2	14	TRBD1	CASSPWTGCDGYTF	TGCGCCAGCAGCCCTTGGACAGGGTGCGATGGCTACACATTC
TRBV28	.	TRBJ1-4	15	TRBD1	CANSSLGQGTEKLFF	TGTGCCAACAGTTCACTGGGACAGGGGACTGAAAAACTGTTTTTT
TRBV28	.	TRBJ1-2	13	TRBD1	CASSRQGVEGYIF	TGTGCCAGCAGCCGACAGGGCGTAGAGGGCTACATCTTC
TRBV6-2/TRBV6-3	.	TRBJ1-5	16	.	CASSSEDTPRGQSQHF	TGTGCCAGCAGCTCGGAGGACACGCCACGAGGTCAGTCCCAGCATTTT
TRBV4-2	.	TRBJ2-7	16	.	CASSQDRASEYYEQYF	TGTGCCAGCAGCCAAGATAGGGCTAGCGAGTACTACGAGCAATACTTC
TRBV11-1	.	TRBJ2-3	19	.	CASSSGGSAIGARIDTQYF	TGTGCCAGCAGCTCTGGAGGAAGCGCTATTGGAGCCCGCATAGATACGCAGTATTTT
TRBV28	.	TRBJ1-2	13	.	CASSLMDSYGYTF	TGTGCCAGCAGTTTAATGGACAGCTACGGCTACACCTTC
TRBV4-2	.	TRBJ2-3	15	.	CASSPEAGLADTQYF	TGTGCCAGCAGCCCTGAGGCGGGACTCGCGGATACGCAGTATTTT
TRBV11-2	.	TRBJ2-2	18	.	CASSLVVPSAVNTGELFF	TGTGCCAGCAGCTTAGTTGTCCCTAGCGCGGTCAACACAGGGGAGCTGTTTTTT
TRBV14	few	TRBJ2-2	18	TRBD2	CASSQEIGLAGNTGELFF	TGTGCCAGCAGCCAAGAAATAGGACTAGCGGGAAACACCGGGGAGCTGTTTTTT
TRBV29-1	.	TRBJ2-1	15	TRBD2	CNVVMRGTVDNEQFF	TGCAACGTTGTAATGCGGGGGACGGTCGACAATGAGCAGTTCTTC